This note documents a single T cell receptor beta chain sequence. Antigen specificity is unknown. The sample comes from a study of cytomegalovirus exposure and HLA in healthy donors. Study summary: The Caucasian-associated ancestry cluster contained 81% of the approximately 430 genotyped donors. Findings of the study overall: At a 0.05 false discovery rate, a later analysis found 18,000 or so TCR beta sequences to be associated with HLA alleles. Highly shared variants forming one cluster were likely a sequencing artifact.

V lost 3 bases to trimming and J lost 2 bases; unmatched junction nucleotides: 7. CDR3 length equals 15 residues. Germline CDR1 and CDR2: MNHNS and SASEGT. 13 Jbeta primers and 60 Vbeta primers were used for the PCR. Sequenced by immunoSEQ multiplex PCR; TCRdb stores in-frame clones only, minus some. This repertoire shows approximately 290,000 clones, 75% to 85% found once; its top ten account for around 0.33%. Donors had nominal health at sampling but likely had unrecorded immune exposures. V and J are TRBV6-1 and TRBJ2-7, with 7 nucleotides matching TRBD1. Sequenced material: PBMCs. This clonotype originated in a girl aged 2-10 years in good health and CMV-seronegative. The CDR3 sequence is CASSEGTAAPYEQYF. In DNA, the CDR3 is TGTGCCAGCAGTGAGGGGACAGCGGCTCCCTACGAGCAGTACTTC.